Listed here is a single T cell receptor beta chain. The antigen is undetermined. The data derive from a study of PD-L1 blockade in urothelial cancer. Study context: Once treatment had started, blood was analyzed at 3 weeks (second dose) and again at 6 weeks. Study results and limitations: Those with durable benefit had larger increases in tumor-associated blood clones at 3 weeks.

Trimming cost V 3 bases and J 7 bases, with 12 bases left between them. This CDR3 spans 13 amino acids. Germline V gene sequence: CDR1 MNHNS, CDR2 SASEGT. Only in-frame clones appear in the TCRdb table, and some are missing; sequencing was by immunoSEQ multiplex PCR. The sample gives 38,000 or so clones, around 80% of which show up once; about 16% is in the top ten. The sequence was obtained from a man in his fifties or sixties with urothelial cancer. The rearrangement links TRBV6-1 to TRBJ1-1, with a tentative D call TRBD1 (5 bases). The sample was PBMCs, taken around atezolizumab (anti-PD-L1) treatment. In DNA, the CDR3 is TGTGCCAGCAGTGAGATCCGGGGGGGTGAAGCTTTCTTT. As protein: CASSEIRGGEAFF.